These T cell receptor beta chains were read from a single sample in a study of T cell responses to AZD1222 COVID-19 vaccine. The assay was immunoSEQ multiplex PCR, and TCRdb's table has in-frame clones only and misses some. The repertoire includes roughly 120,000 clones, almost 90% of them detected once, and about 8.8% sits in the top ten. Here the sequenced sample was peripheral blood, taken on day 0 of AZD1222 vaccination. The receptors originated from an adult in good health. CDR3s include the opening cysteine and the closing phenylalanine or tryptophan. D genes are given only for firm matches. Where a row states a size, it is once, few, many or the class of an expanded clone; other rows omit it.

j_gene | v_gene | abundance | d_gene | CDR3nt | CDR3aa
TRBJ1-2 | TRBV4-1 | . | TRBD1 | TGCGCCAGCAGCCAAGATCCGGACAGGGTGAGAGGAAACACCTTC | CASSQDPDRVRGNTF
TRBJ2-7 | TRBV14 | . | TRBD1 | TGTGCCAGCAGCCAAGACGTGGGACAGTTGTACTTC | CASSQDVGQLYF
TRBJ1-5 | TRBV5-1 | . | . | TGCGCCAGCAGCTTGGCAGGGTCTGGACAGCCCCAGCATTTT | CASSLAGSGQPQHF
TRBJ2-2 | TRBV12-3/TRBV12-4 | few | . | TGTGCCAGCAGTTTCTCATACACCGGGGAGCTGTTTTTT | CASSFSYTGELFF
TRBJ2-7 | TRBV5-1 | . | . | TGCGCCAGCAGCGGAAAATTCCGGGACACCGACTACGAGCAGTACTTC | CASSGKFRDTDYEQYF
TRBJ1-2 | TRBV29-1 | . | . | TGCAGCGAAGGGTCGGGGGATGGCGGCTACACCTTC | CSEGSGDGGYTF
TRBJ1-1 | TRBV29-1 | . | . | TGCAGCGTACAGGTCGGGGACACTGAAGCTTTCTTT | CSVQVGDTEAFF
TRBJ2-2 | TRBV5-1 | . | . | TGCGCCAGCAGCTTGGACGTCAGCTTCACCGGGGAGCTGTTTTTT | CASSLDVSFTGELFF
TRBJ2-7 | TRBV5-8 | . | . | TGTGCCAGCAGCTGTGAGGGCGAGCAGTACTTC | CASSCEGEQYF
TRBJ1-2 | TRBV11-2 | . | . | TGTGCCAGCAGCTTGAGAACGGGTAACTATGGCTACACCTTC | CASSLRTGNYGYTF
TRBJ1-3 | TRBV19 | few | . | TGTGCCAGTAGTGCCGACTGGTACTCTGGAAACACCATATATTTT | CASSADWYSGNTIYF
TRBJ1-2 | TRBV18 | . | TRBD1 | TGTGCCAGCTCACCACGACCCGGGACAGGCTATGGCTACACCTTC | CASSPRPGTGYGYTF
TRBJ1-5 | TRBV5-1 | . | TRBD1 | TGCGCCAGCAGCCTGACAGGGGGTGGGAGCAATCAGCCCCAGCATTTT | CASSLTGGGSNQPQHF
TRBJ2-3 | TRBV9 | . | TRBD2 | TGTGCCAGCAGCGTGACTAGCGGGAATCCAGATACGCAGTATTTT | CASSVTSGNPDTQYF
TRBJ1-2 | TRBV5-5 | . | . | TGTGCCAGCAGCTTGGATCCCAGGTCGGACTATGGCTACACCTTC | CASSLDPRSDYGYTF
TRBJ1-1 | TRBV29-1 | . | TRBD1 | TGCAGCGCAGCCCGACAGGGGCCGGGCACTGAAGCTTTCTTT | CSAARQGPGTEAFF
TRBJ1-5 | TRBV10-3 | . | . | TGTGCCATCAGTGAGAGGAACAGTAATAGCAATCAGCCCCAGCATTTT | CAISERNSNSNQPQHF
TRBJ2-3 | TRBV11-3 | . | TRBD1 | TGTGCCAGCAGCTTAGGTGTCGGACAGGGGTACACAGATACGCAGTATTTT | CASSLGVGQGYTDTQYF
TRBJ2-7 | TRBV7-3 | . | . | TGTGCCAGCAGCCCACGACACAAACAATCCTACGAGCAGTACTTC | CASSPRHKQSYEQYF
TRBJ2-7 | TRBV27 | . | . | TGTGCCAGCTGCTGTAGGGACTCTATCTCCTACGAGCAGTACTTC | CASCCRDSISYEQYF
TRBJ2-5 | TRBV28 | . | . | TGTGCCAGCAGTTTCACCTACAGGGATAAGACACAAGAGACCCAGTACTTC | CASSFTYRDKTQETQYF
TRBJ2-7 | TRBV7-9 | . | . | TGTGCCAGCAGCTTACACAGGGCCAACGAGCAGTACTTC | CASSLHRANEQYF
TRBJ2-1 | TRBV4-2 | . | . | TGTGCCAGCGGACAACAGCATAGCTCCTACAATGAGCAGTTCTTC | CASGQQHSSYNEQFF
TRBJ1-2 | TRBV5-1 | . | . | TGCGCCAGCAGCCTACAGCACAACGTGCGCGGCTACACCTTC | CASSLQHNVRGYTF
TRBJ2-1 | TRBV7-9 | . | . | TGTGCCAGCAGCTTAGATAAGTATGGGACCAACAATGAGCAGTTCTTC | CASSLDKYGTNNEQFF
TRBJ2-3 | TRBV10-3 | . | . | TGTGCCATCAGTGTTGGTGGGGGCACAGATACGCAGTATTTT | CAISVGGGTDTQYF
TRBJ1-2 | TRBV18 | . | . | TGTGCCAGCTCAACCCCGGGGGCAGGCGACTATGGCTACACCTTC | CASSTPGAGDYGYTF
TRBJ1-1 | TRBV4-1 | few | . | TGCGCCAGCAGCCACGTGACCGGGAACACTGAAGCTTTCTTT | CASSHVTGNTEAFF
TRBJ1-2 | TRBV28 | . | TRBD1 | TGTGCCAGCAGTTTAACGACAGGGACAGGGAGATATGGCTACACCTTC | CASSLTTGTGRYGYTF
TRBJ2-7 | TRBV7-8 | . | . | TGTGCCAGCAGCTCTACAGGGAATCAGTACTTC | CASSSTGNQYF
TRBJ1-1 | TRBV7-9 | . | . | TGTGCCAGCAGCTCGGGAGCCGGGACGGGGAACACTGAAGCTTTCTTT | CASSSGAGTGNTEAFF
TRBJ2-3 | TRBV4-1 | . | . | TGCGCCAGCAGCCAACGCGCAGATAATACGCAGTATTTT | CASSQRADNTQYF
TRBJ1-1 | TRBV9 | once | . | TGTGCCAGCAGCGTAGCCAACACTGAAGCTTTCTTT | CASSVANTEAFF
TRBJ1-6 | TRBV11-2 | . | . | TGTGCCAGCAGCCTAACCCCAGGGTCTTCCAATTCACCCCTCCACTTT | CASSLTPGSSNSPLHF
TRBJ1-4 | TRBV7-8 | . | TRBD1 | TGTGCCAGCAGCTCCTCCCCCGGGACAGTACTTGAAAAACTGTTTTTT | CASSSSPGTVLEKLFF
TRBJ1-1 | TRBV29-1 | . | . | TGCAGCGTTGAGAGGGTGGAAGCTTTCTTT | CSVERVEAFF
TRBJ1-5 | TRBV19 | . | . | TGTGCTTCTGCGCCAGGGAGCTCCCGCAATCAGCCCCAGCATTTT | CASAPGSSRNQPQHF
TRBJ1-1 | TRBV6-5 | once | . | TGTGCCAGCAGTTATCGGGTGGACACTGAAGCTTTCTTT | CASSYRVDTEAFF
TRBJ1-6 | TRBV28 | . | . | TGTGCCAGCAGTTTGCGAGCTCCCCCGAGACATTCCCACTTT | CASSLRAPPRHSHF
TRBJ1-1 | TRBV7-9 | . | . | TGTGCCAGCAGCTTCCAGGGAAAGGGAACTGAAGCTTTCTTT | CASSFQGKGTEAFF
TRBJ1-2 | TRBV11-1 | . | . | TGTGCCAGCAGCCCCCAGCGGGGGACGGTGAACTATGGCTACACCTTC | CASSPQRGTVNYGYTF
TRBJ2-1 | TRBV9 | . | TRBD2 | TGTGCCAGCAGCGCCGGGACTAGCGATTGGAATGAGCAGTTCTTC | CASSAGTSDWNEQFF
TRBJ2-6 | TRBV7-2 | . | TRBD1 | TGTGCCAGCAGCTTCCTAGGGACAGGGGGCACTGGGGCCAACGTCCTGACTTTC | CASSFLGTGGTGANVLTF
TRBJ2-1 | TRBV6-5 | . | . | TGTGCCAGCAGTTTAAGGGCTAGGAACAATGAGCAGTTCTTC | CASSLRARNNEQFF
TRBJ2-1 | TRBV7-2 | . | . | TGTGCCAGCAGCCTTGCAATAGGGGTTTCATACAATGAGCAGTTCTTC | CASSLAIGVSYNEQFF
TRBJ1-5 | TRBV30 | . | . | TGTGCCTGGAGTGTACAAGACAATCAGCCCCAGCATTTT | CAWSVQDNQPQHF
TRBJ1-3 | TRBV19 | few | . | TGTGCCAGTAGTATGGGCAGGCGAGCTACGGACACCATATATTTT | CASSMGRRATDTIYF
TRBJ1-2 | TRBV19 | once | . | TGTGCCAGTAGTATAGATAACGGCCCCTATGGCTACACCTTC | CASSIDNGPYGYTF
TRBJ2-1 | TRBV5-8 | . | . | TGTGCCAGCAGCTTGGTAGGCGGAGCTCAGCAGTTCTTC | CASSLVGGAQQFF
TRBJ2-7 | TRBV7-3 | . | TRBD2 | TGTGCCAGCAGCTTAGGACTAGCGGGATTTGAGCAGTACTTC | CASSLGLAGFEQYF
TRBJ1-2 | TRBV10-3 | . | TRBD1 | TGTGCCATCAGTGAAAGCGACAGGGCTAACTATGGCTACACCTTC | CAISESDRANYGYTF
TRBJ2-7 | TRBV25-1 | few | . | TGTGCCAGCAGTGACAGCCGGCGGGCCTCCTACGAGCAGTACTTC | CASSDSRRASYEQYF
TRBJ2-2 | TRBV6-6 | . | TRBD1 | TGTGCCAGCACCAATCCGGGACAGGGCTACACCGGGGAGCTGTTTTTT | CASTNPGQGYTGELFF
TRBJ2-7 | TRBV4-2 | . | TRBD2 | TGTGCCAGCAGCCAACCCTCAACCGGGACTAGCGGGAGGTTCTACGAGCAGTACTTC | CASSQPSTGTSGRFYEQYF
TRBJ1-4 | TRBV4-3 | . | TRBD1 | TGCGCCAGCAGCCAAAGGACAGGGGGCGTGGAAAAACTGTTTTTT | CASSQRTGGVEKLFF
TRBJ1-2 | TRBV19 | . | . | TGTGCCAGTAGTAAAAGGGGAGAACAGGCCCCTAACTATGGCTACACCTTC | CASSKRGEQAPNYGYTF
TRBJ1-1 | TRBV18 | . | TRBD1 | TGTGCCAGCTCGACGGACAGGGGAGTAGGTGCTTTCTTT | CASSTDRGVGAFF
TRBJ1-5 | TRBV10-3 | . | . | TGTGCCATCAGTGTAGAGACCTATCAGCCCCAGCATTTT | CAISVETYQPQHF
TRBJ2-3 | TRBV6-2/TRBV6-3 | . | TRBD2 | TGTGCCAGCAGTCCAACGCGGGAGGGACAGTATTTT | CASSPTREGQYF
TRBJ1-2 | TRBV7-2 | . | . | TGTGCCAGCAGCTTAGGGGGAAGCGATGGCTACACCTTC | CASSLGGSDGYTF